Shown below are 27 T cell receptor beta chains from a single sample sequenced in a study of T cells in Graves' hyperthyroidism and ophthalmopathy. RNA transcripts gave rise to amplified TCR beta CDR3 regions. Initially, a first-round RT-PCR of the TCR CDR3 employed the HTBI primer set. MiXCR, applied by TCRdb to the multiplex PCR reads, yields one record per CDR3 protein. The table records approximately 400,000 distinct CDR3 sequences, about 19% of them present only once. Sequenced: blood. These receptors were taken from a young woman with Graves' hyperthyroidism.

This clonotype occurred many times. The V call is TRBV7-3, the J call TRBJ1-1, with D tentatively TRBD1 (5 bases). CDR1 is SGHTA, CDR2 FQGTGA, per germline. V shed 5 bases and J shed 11 bases, with 12 bases lying between them. The CDR3 is 11 residues long. In nucleotides, the CDR3 is TGTGCCAGCAGCCAAGGGCAGGGCGCTTTCTTT. It translates to CASSQGQGAFF.

This clonotype has ten or more counts. This chain links TRBV12-3 or TRBV12-4 with TRBJ2-5; no definite D call. Trimming removed 2 bases from V and 2 bases from J, with 6 bases in between. The CDR3 loop spans 13 amino acids. The chain's CDR3 is CASSLNGQETQYF. Written as DNA, the CDR3 is TGTGCCAGCAGTTTAAACGGACAAGAGACCCAGTACTTC.

About this clonotype: Relative to the germline gene, one junction end is altered; a read error may explain this. This chain connects TRBV20-1 to TRBJ2-7; D ambiguous. CDR1 is DFQATT, CDR2 SNEGSKA, per germline (reference sequence). The CDR3 loop spans 14 amino acids. CDR3 DNA: TGCAGTGCCCAGAAGGACGGAAGCTCCTACGATCAGTACTTC. Its protein product is CSAQKDGSSYDQYF.

This clonotype has ten or more counts. The chain has TRBV19 and TRBJ1-5, with 8 nucleotides matching TRBD1. Germline-derived CDR1 and CDR2 are LNHDA and SQIVND (reference sequence). Unmatched junction bases numbered 10, after V lost 0 bases and J lost 0 bases. The CDR3 runs 19 residues. This CDR3 is CASSIDWTGSIGSNQPQHF. CDR3 nucleotide sequence: TGTGCCAGTAGTATAGATTGGACAGGGTCGATTGGTAGCAATCAGCCCCAGCATTTT. The complete variable domain, with remaining parts taken from reference TRBV19 and TRBJ1-5, reads DGGITQSPKYLFRKEGQNVTLSCEQNLNHDAMYWYRQDPGQGLRLIYYSQIVNDFQKGDIAEGYSVSREKKESFPLTVTSAQKNPTAFYLCASSIDWTGSIGSNQPQHFGDGTRLSIL.

This clonotype has at least ten counts. The rearrangement joins TRBV2 to TRBJ2-7, with 7 bases aligning to TRBD1. The germline CDR1 and CDR2 sequences are SNHLY and FYNNEI. CDR3 length equals 14 residues. V shed 6 bases, J shed 0 bases, and the junction held 5 bases outside the gene matches. The CDR3 is CASRRGRGSYEQYF. Here the CDR3 DNA reads TGTGCCAGCAGGAGGGGGCGCGGCTCCTACGAGCAGTACTTC.

The genes are TRBV27 and TRBJ2-5, with TRBD2 matching 8 bases. Per the germline V gene, CDR1 is MNHEY and CDR2 is SMNVEV (reference sequence). The CDR3 runs 17 residues. The J segment lost 4 bases and the V segment lost 6 bases, leaving 16 bases of the junction unmatched. CDR3 bases: TGTGCCAGCAGCGGGGGGGACGTTACCCCTAGGGCAGAGACCCAGTACTTC. Residues: CASSGGDVTPRAETQYF.

This clonotype was counted at least ten times. This chain connects TRBV19 to TRBJ2-6; 7 bases fit TRBD1. Trimming at V came to 8 bases and at J to 1 base, leaving 8 bases not matched to a gene. From germline, CDR1 is LNHDA and CDR2 SQIVND (reference sequence). This CDR3 spans 16 amino acids. CDR3 protein: CASSGTAHSGANVLTF. The CDR3 region has the DNA TGTGCCAGTTCCGGGACAGCCCATTCTGGGGCCAACGTCCTGACTTTC. The whole variable domain, filled in from reference TRBV19 and TRBJ2-6, reads DGGITQSPKYLFRKEGQNVTLSCEQNLNHDAMYWYRQDPGQGLRLIYYSQIVNDFQKGDIAEGYSVSREKKESFPLTVTSAQKNPTAFYLCASSGTAHSGANVLTFGAGSRLTVL.

This clonotype was detected ten times or more. CDR3 DNA sequence: TGCGCCAGCAGCCGGGAGGGATCTGGAAGCAATCAGCCCCAGCATTTT. Its protein product is CASSREGSGSNQPQHF. The rearrangement joins TRBV4-1 to TRBJ1-5; no firm D call. V was clipped by 4 bases and J by 1 base, with 14 bases between them. From germline, CDR1 is MGHRA and CDR2 YSYEKL. The CDR3 covers 16 residues.

This clonotype was detected only a few times. The J gene is TRBJ2-5, the V gene TRBV4-1, with D tentatively TRBD1 or TRBD2 (6 bases each). From germline, CDR1 is MGHRA and CDR2 YSYEKL. This CDR3 comprises 16 residues. V lost 4 bases, J lost 5 bases, and 20 bases lay in between. The CDR3 loop is CASSLGAGALAETQYF. The DNA of the CDR3 is TGCGCCAGCAGCCTTGGGGCAGGGGCCCTAGCGGAGACCCAGTACTTC.

This clonotype was observed at least ten times. This rearrangement joins TRBV20-1 to TRBJ2-7, with D perhaps matching TRBD2 (6 bases). Trimming pared 6 bases from V and 1 base from J, leaving 16 bases between. This CDR3 contains 14 residues. From germline, CDR1 is DFQATT and CDR2 SNEGSKA (reference sequence). CDR3: CSAKTRGTSYEQYF. The CDR3 DNA is TGCAGTGCCAAGACCCGGGGGACTTCCTACGAGCAGTACTTC.

This clonotype showed up many times. The J gene is TRBJ1-2, the V gene TRBV6-1; D not certain. Germline CDR1 MNHNS, CDR2 SASEGT. The CDR3 is 14 residues long. Deletions cut 1 base from V and 8 bases from J, with 14 bases between. The CDR3 bases are TGTGCCAGCAGTGAAGTTCCGGAGTTGGGGGGCTACACCTTC. Translated, it gives CASSEVPELGGYTF.

The chain links TRBV11-2 to TRBJ2-2; 11 positions match TRBD2. The CDR3 is 16 residues long. The J segment lost 3 bases and the V segment lost 5 bases, leaving 5 bases of the junction unmatched. Germline CDR1 SGHAT, CDR2 FQNNGV. DNA for the CDR3: TGTGCCAGCAGCCTCATAGCGGGGGGGTACACCGGGGAGCTGTTTTTT. The encoded protein is CASSLIAGGYTGELFF. The variable domain in full, completed from reference TRBV11-2 and TRBJ2-2, reads EAGVAQSPRYKIIEKRQSVAFWCNPISGHATLYWYQQILGQGPKLLIQFQNNGVVDDSQLPKDRFSAERLKGVDSTLKIQPAKLEDSAVYLCASSLIAGGYTGELFFGEGSRLTVL.

A few counts support this clonotype. The chain combines TRBV30 with TRBJ2-7; TRBD1 matches 10 bases. V shed 4 bases and J 5 bases; nucleotides not matched to a gene: 14. CDR3 length: 16 residues. Germline values: CDR1 GTSNPN, CDR2 SVGIG (reference sequence). CDR3: CAWIAWRDRGYHEQYF. The CDR3 DNA reads as TGTGCCTGGATAGCCTGGCGGGACAGGGGCTACCACGAGCAGTACTTC.

There are many counts of this clonotype. This chain links TRBV20-1 with TRBJ1-1, with a weak D call TRBD1 (5 bases). This CDR3 is built from 12 residues. With 6 bases removed from V and 11 bases from J, the gap between germline ends came to 19 bases. Germline CDR1 DFQATT, CDR2 SNEGSKA (reference sequence). CDR3 nucleotides: TGCAGTGCCTTATTGAGGGACCAAAAGGCTTTCTTT. It specifies CSALLRDQKAFF.

This clonotype was seen at least ten times. This chain uses TRBV6-5 with TRBJ2-2; D is perhaps TRBD1 (5 bases). CDR3 length equals 13 residues. V lost 4 bases and J lost 4, with 7 bases in between. The germline V gene has CDR1 MNHEY and CDR2 SVGAGI. The DNA of the CDR3 is TGTGCCAGCAGTTGGGGCCTCACCGGGGAGCTGTTTTTT. Amino acid sequence: CASSWGLTGELFF.

This clonotype appeared many times. V usage is TRBV11-1 and J usage is TRBJ1-2; D is ambiguous. This CDR3 spans 16 amino acids. CDR1 and CDR2 (germline): SGHAT, FQDESV (reference sequence). V lost 5 bases to trimming and J lost 4 bases, with 20 bases between them. The CDR3 here is CASSPSVLVTLYGYTF. Written as DNA, the CDR3 is TGTGCCAGCAGCCCGTCTGTGTTGGTGACCCTCTATGGCTACACCTTC.

In this sample, this clonotype turned up many times. The J gene is TRBJ2-7, the V gene TRBV29-1; perhaps TRBD2 as D (6 bases). In germline, CDR1 is SQVTM, CDR2 ANQGSEA. The CDR3 is 13 amino acids. Trimming shortened V by 4 bases and J by 6 bases, and 16 bases separated the two germline ends. In nucleotides, the CDR3 is TGCAGCGTTGGAGACGGGGCCGGGAGCGAGCAGTACTTC. It yields the protein CSVGDGAGSEQYF.

This clonotype came up many times. The rearrangement links TRBV18 to TRBJ1-1, with D hard to call. The germline CDR1 and CDR2 sequences are KGHSH and LQKENI. The CDR3 has 15 residues. The germline V and J ends were trimmed by 1 base and 4 bases, with 13 bases remaining between them. The CDR3 reads CASSPRSRSGTEAFF. For the CDR3, the DNA is TGTGCCAGCTCACCACGATCCCGGAGTGGCACTGAAGCTTTCTTT.

This clonotype has at least ten counts. The chain joins TRBV6-1 to TRBJ1-1; no firm D call. Germline assignment: CDR1 MNHNS and CDR2 SASEGT. This CDR3 has 11 amino acids. Trimming pared 6 bases from V and 10 bases from J, leaving 12 bases between. In DNA form, the CDR3 reads TGTGCCAGCAGGAACGGACGGTTAGCTTTCTTT. Translation: CASRNGRLAFF.

A word on this clonotype: A much larger clonotype is one base distant, so this may be a read error. This chain connects TRBV27 to TRBJ1-5; no firm D call. CDR1 and CDR2 (germline): MNHEY, SMNVEV (reference sequence). The CDR3 totals 13 residues. The CDR3 DNA reads as TGTGCCAGCAGTCCCCGTTTCGGTCAGCCCCAGCGTTTT. This encodes CASSPRFGQPQRF.

Many counts were recorded for this clonotype. The chain is built from TRBV28 and TRBJ1-5; D not certain. V was trimmed by 5 bases and J by 6 bases, leaving 8 bases between them. Germline V gives CDR1 MDHEN, CDR2 SYDVKM. There are 12 residues in the CDR3. The DNA for the CDR3 is TGTGCCAGCAGTCCCTCCTTTCAGCCCCAGCATTTT. This sequence encodes CASSPSFQPQHF. The variable domain in full, completed from reference TRBV28 and TRBJ1-5, reads DVKVTQSSRYLVKRTGEKVFLECVQDMDHENMFWYRQDPGLGLRLIYFSYDVKMKEKGDIPEGYSVSREKKERFSLILESASTNQTSMYLCASSPSFQPQHFGDGTRLSIL.

The V call is TRBV6-2 or TRBV6-3, the J call TRBJ2-5, with 13 bases fitting TRBD2. CDR1 and CDR2 (germline): MNHEY, SVGEGT. After removal of 2 bases from V and 2 bases from J, the junction contained 11 bases not matched to a gene. The CDR3 length is 19 residues. CDR3 nucleotide sequence: TGTGCCAGCAGTTACGCTACAACAGGGACTAGCGGGGAACAAGAGACCCAGTACTTC. As protein: CASSYATTGTSGEQETQYF.

Ten or more counts support this clonotype. J is TRBJ1-2 and V is TRBV27; possibly TRBD1 for D (5 bases). Germline lookup yields CDR1 MNHEY and CDR2 SMNVEV (reference sequence). This CDR3 comprises 12 residues. Trimming shortened V by 10 bases and J by 6 bases, and 15 bases separated the two germline ends. The CDR3 DNA sequence: TGTGCCACTCGGGGGGTATGGGATGGCTACACCTTC. Protein sequence: CATRGVWDGYTF.

This clonotype appeared many times. This rearrangement joins TRBV4-1 to TRBJ2-5; D tentatively fits TRBD1 or TRBD2 (6 bases each). Per germline, CDR1 MGHRA and CDR2 YSYEKL. The CDR3 spans 16 residues. Trimming stripped 0 bases from V and 1 base from J, with 12 bases between. CDR3 nucleotides: TGCGCCAGCAGCCAAGAGCCCAGGGGAGGCCAAGAGACCCAGTACTTC. Encoded protein: CASSQEPRGGQETQYF.

The V call is TRBV6-5, the J call TRBJ2-7, with D perhaps TRBD1 (6 bases). The length of the CDR3 is 15 residues. V lost 5 bases and J 1 base, leaving 15 bases between the germline ends. Germline V lookup: CDR1 MNHEY, CDR2 SVGAGI. CDR3 protein: CASSNPGEISYEQYF. The CDR3 DNA is TGTGCCAGCAGTAACCCAGGGGAGATTTCCTACGAGCAGTACTTC.

This clonotype occurred many times. J is TRBJ2-6 and V is TRBV20-1, with 11 bases aligning to TRBD1. Looked up from germline, CDR1 is DFQATT and CDR2 is SNEGSKA (reference sequence). V gave up 1 base and J gave up 2 bases; unmatched junction bases: 4. The length of the CDR3 is 17 residues. The CDR3 is CSARVPGQGAGANVLTF. CDR3 DNA: TGCAGTGCTAGAGTCCCGGGACAGGGGGCTGGGGCCAACGTCCTGACTTTC.

The chain couples TRBV7-3 to TRBJ1-4; D is possibly TRBD1 (5 bases). Looked up from germline, CDR1 is SGHTA and CDR2 is FQGTGA. Between the trimmed V and J ends, which lost 5 bases and 2 bases, there was a span of 18 bases. The CDR3 spans 17 residues. The CDR3 sequence: CASSPGTPKATNEKLFF. CDR3 nucleotide sequence: TGTGCCAGCAGCCCCGGGACGCCTAAGGCCACTAATGAAAAACTGTTTTTT.